Described below is a single T cell receptor (beta chain) sequence and its context. Its antigen is unknown. It has no much larger one-base neighbor in the sample; base qualities were not kept. The cohort comprised 666 healthy bone marrow donors. At the time of sampling, all cohort members were nominally healthy, though unrecorded immune exposures were likely present. The donor was CMV seronegative and belonged to the group of around 350 seronegative cohort members. A peripheral blood sample was provided by each donor, and peripheral blood mononuclear cells were used for TCR beta sequencing. The Qiagen DNeasy Blood Extraction Kit was used to extract genomic DNA from the blood cell samples. These data belong to a study of cytomegalovirus exposure and HLA in healthy donors (dated by TCRdb to about 2017). As for the study more broadly: An earlier analysis of roughly 610 of the donors reported 276 Gb of sequence data and 117 million unique TCR beta sequences obtained from around 190 million T cells. An early release that covered about 600 HLA-typed donors contained approximately 300 gigabases of sequencing data and around 80 million unique TCR sequences. Of the 300 to 450 genotyped donors, 65% to 90% fell in the genetic ancestry cluster associated with self-reported Caucasian donors. The study aimed to test whether cataloging public T cell receptors could reveal signatures of past pathogen exposure. The T cell repertoires of 666 subjects were profiled by immunosequencing and related to cytomegalovirus serostatus. Besides the first cohort of around 700 subjects, a separate validation cohort made up of around 120 different subjects was used. High-throughput TCR immunosequencing, statistical association of individual TCRs with disease status, and machine learning were combined to predict cytomegalovirus infection status. To study patterns of TCR occurrence, a later analysis re-analyzed previously published TCR beta repertoires from more than 550 donors and added high-resolution HLA genotyping. Rather than drawing on any new phenotypic data, the later analysis identified candidate immune exposures from TCR beta sequences and the way those sequences occurred across donors. In an earlier analysis of around 540 of the donors, high-throughput TCR beta sequencing was used to judge whether each TCR beta V gene segment behaved as functional or pseudogenic. Donor age, sex, ethnicity and CMV serostatus were compiled together with the repertoire data. A later genetic analysis took genome-wide SNP genotypes for about 65% of the roughly 670 donors and used that subset as a discovery cohort. All discovery cohort repertoires had been generated using a single sequencing platform. Class I and class II HLA loci were covered by the typing at four-digit resolution. Typing coverage varied by locus: roughly 620-640 donors for A, B, C, DRB1 and DQB1; roughly 560 for DQA1; around 610 for DPA1; approximately 470 for DPB1. Roughly five DR-DQ haplotypes were treated as single units for association and clustering because of strong linkage in the cohort. Across around 400 genotyped donors of the cohort, an average of roughly 250,000 unique TCR beta nucleotide sequences per donor were sequenced, and around 19% of those sequences were non-productive. Findings and caveats that apply to the study as a whole: The classifier was reported to diagnose cytomegalovirus status with high specificity and sensitivity in both the original and validation cohorts. Compared with equally common non-associated chains, HLA-associated TCR beta chains in a later analysis were more clonally expanded and had lower generation probabilities. In a later genetic analysis, fewer N-insertions in productive TCRs were reported among donors in an Asian-associated ancestry cluster than the 666-donor mean. Because some donors lacked HLA typing at each locus, the association tests relied only on the typed subset. Several of the top co-occurrence clusters appeared to be linked to parvovirus B19, influenza, CMV and Epstein-Barr virus, according to a later analysis. According to a later analysis, most CMV-associated TCR beta chains appeared to be HLA-restricted, and the HLA associations seemed to be driven largely by CMV exposure. A later analysis associated 16,951 TCR beta sequences with specific HLA alleles at a false discovery rate of 0.05. In an earlier analysis of approximately 600 of the donors, most TCR beta V segments were observed in productive rearrangements about 90% or about 30% of the time, broadly matching IMGT annotations. Presence/absence analyses assumed roughly uniform sequencing depth across donors, an assumption that may not hold. Linkage disequilibrium might explain the correlated functional status among segregating V segments, but an unknown experimental factor could not be ruled out. This cohort had only TCR beta chains sequenced, and the lack of alpha or paired-chain data limited which features could be detected. In a later analysis, the rate of TCR association differed among HLA loci, with DRB1 alleles having the most associated TCRs and HLA-C alleles having the fewest. Seventeen rarely observed V segments, including chromosome 9 orphons, were excluded from the earlier analysis of some 590 of the donors because counts were too low. When HLA alleles, especially DR and DQ, strongly co-occurred, TCR associations were difficult to assign to individual alleles. Three of the identified cytomegalovirus-associated TCR beta chains were confirmed in vitro to be specific for cytomegalovirus antigens. The authors suggested that the approach could potentially be generalized to other disease states and immunological phenotypes. The only immune exposure information available for the cohort was CMV serostatus. A cluster of highly shared sequence variants was judged likely to represent a technical artifact of the sequencing pipeline. The study listed over 150 TCR beta chains as associated with cytomegalovirus. A further reported finding was that TCR beta sequences accurately predicted the HLA-A and HLA-B alleles for most subjects in the first cohort. Across donors, most TCR sequences were observed very rarely, whereas some public TCRs were present in many individuals. An association between a missense DCLRE1C variant and V-gene and J-gene trimming of TCR beta chains was found in a later genetic analysis and replicated in an independent cohort.

Libraries were prepared through the immunoSEQ multiplex PCR assay. The multiplex PCR relied on a mix of 60 forward primers for TCR Vbeta segments and 13 reverse primers for TCR Jbeta segments. A multiplex PCR assay on genomic DNA amplified the CDR3 region of rearranged TCR beta genes. Amplified TCR beta libraries were sequenced as 87-base-pair reads on the Illumina HiSeq System. The published analysis was carried out like this. In a later analysis, 70 million to 95 million unique TCR beta chains were counted across the roughly 670 repertoires, and roughly 10 million of these chains were shared by at least two donors. Raw reads were error-corrected and collapsed into unique sequences by a nearest-neighbor algorithm in which closely related sequences were merged to remove PCR and sequencing errors. CDR3 sequences were aligned to IMGT reference sequences to assign V, D and J gene segments. For a sequence to be retained, at least a six-nucleotide match to both a V gene segment and a J gene segment was required. A rearrangement counted as productive if the CDR3 had no stop codons and remained in frame with V and J, and every other rearrangement counted as non-productive. Following IMGT convention, CDR3 was defined as the stretch from the second conserved V-encoded cysteine up to the conserved J-encoded phenylalanine. Sequences without an unambiguous match to a single V gene segment were excluded from the earlier analysis of almost 600 of the donors. An earlier analysis of 500 to 600 of the donors classified V segments as functional when productive rearrangements were above 56.7% and as segregating when the standard deviation between donors was above 5%. A statistical classification framework was developed to diagnose cytomegalovirus status using the catalog of TCR beta chain sequences. A later analysis assigned V and J genes by comparing TCR nucleotide sequences with IMGT/GENE-DB human TR gene sequences. Using the TCRdist pipeline, a later analysis assigned CDR3 sequences along with most-parsimonious VDJ recombination scenarios. In a later analysis, each TCR beta chain was defined by its CDR3 amino acid sequence together with its V-gene family, and reads lacking a unique V-gene family were excluded. To address suspected cross-contamination and a sequencing artifact, a later analysis removed 592 highly shared, low-generation-probability nucleotide sequences. In a later analysis, a clonal expansion index was calculated for each public chain from normalized within-repertoire ranks of inferred template counts. A later analysis computed generation probabilities with a VDJ recombination model fitted to out-of-frame rearrangements, and checked the results against IGoR. A later analysis scored TCR-TCR, TCR-HLA and TCR-CMV co-occurrence with hypergeometric tests, applying a repertoire-size bias correction to TCR pairs. A later analysis estimated false discovery rates by permuting HLA or CMV assignments 20 times. In a later analysis, co-occurring TCRs were grouped using DBSCAN, and TCRdist sequence similarity was added for clustering within HLA-allele-positive subsets. Co-occurrence clustering excluded repertoires with fewer than 30,000 or more than 120,000 public chains, plus five with anomalous nucleotide sharing. What TCRdb holds here is the immuneACCESS table cut down to in-frame rearrangements. Part of the clones is not present; checked against another copy, under half of the missing clones reflect an unresolved V gene, and the others are unexplained. V, J and clone size derive from that table, while D and trimming were established from the DNA sequence. The sample table shows around 140,000 clones, and more than 75% are seen once. The leading ten clones occupy roughly 2.9% of the sample.

The TCR was taken from a female donor in good health and CMV-seronegative. The sequencing input was PBMCs.

Here is the DNA: TGTGCCAGCAGGGCCCCAAGGGGGGGATCCTACGAGCAGTACTTC. It codes for CASRAPRGGSYEQYF. The chain links TRBV28 with TRBJ2-7, with a tentative D gene TRBD2 over 7 matching bases. Reading the germline V gene gives CDR1 MDHEN and CDR2 SYDVKM. V and J are truncated by 6 bases and 1 base respectively, leaving an intervening sequence of 16 bases. There are 15 amino acids in the CDR3, from cysteine to phenylalanine inclusive. Here the CDR3 DNA is all that survives: 45 bases in frame from base 1.